This entry features one T cell receptor (beta chain) sequence. The entry originates in a study of blood T cell repertoires in COVID-19. Trimming cost V 3 bases and J 3 bases, with 11 bases left between them. The CDR3 is 15 residues long. CDR1 is KGHSH, CDR2 LQKENI, per germline. Sequencing used immunoSEQ multiplex PCR; TCRdb keeps in-frame clones, though not all of them. The table has 350,000 to 450,000 clones, approximately 90% seen once. V usage is TRBV18 and J usage is TRBJ1-4; D might be TRBD1 (5 bases). This TCR derives from a woman in her thirties or forties who had been exposed to COVID-19. Sequencing input: PBMCs or T cells enriched from blood (not recorded which). This CDR3 is CASSPVRAPNEKLFF. The CDR3 DNA is TGTGCCAGCTCACCCGTCAGGGCGCCTAATGAAAAACTGTTTTTT.